This TCR beta chain came from a study of T cell responses to AZD1222 COVID-19 vaccine. Study in general: It was second doses at about 4 or about 12 weeks that were pooled. General study results and limits: Reportedly, close to half of spike-specific TCRs are directed against unmutated variant regions.

TCRdb keeps only in-frame clones here, not all; method: immunoSEQ multiplex PCR. The sample includes 95,000 to 150,000 clones, around 87% of them seen just once. Trimming removed 6 bases from V and 6 bases from J; junction bases left unmatched: 4. CDR3 length equals 12 residues. Per germline, CDR1 SNHLY and CDR2 FYNNEI. As to this clone: Antigen: not known.

The source of this sequence is an adult in good health. Sample: peripheral blood, taken on day 0 of AZD1222 vaccination. The chain carries TRBV2 and TRBJ2-7; 8 nucleotides match TRBD1. This CDR3 is CASSTGGSEQYF. CDR3 DNA: TGTGCCAGCAGCACAGGGGGATCCGAGCAGTACTTC.